These 25 T cell receptor beta chains were all obtained from the same sample, sequenced in a study of control samples from healthy donors and cancer patients. Repertoires were generated with immunoSEQ multiplex PCR, while TCRdb's copy carries only in-frame clones and drops some. The data hold some 130,000 clones, with 80% to 95% observed a single time. The sequencing sample was made of blood. These receptors all stem from a man aged 35 to 55 in good health.

CDR3: CAWSPQNFNQPQHF. CDR3 coding DNA: TGTGCCTGGAGTCCTCAGAATTTCAATCAGCCCCAGCATTTT. V and J are TRBV30 and TRBJ1-5; D gene unclear. The V end lost 2 bases, the J end lost 3 bases, and 11 bases lay between the germline ends. This CDR3 has 14 amino acids. Germline-derived CDR1 and CDR2 are GTSNPN and SVGIG (reference sequence).

This rearrangement joins TRBV2 to TRBJ2-7, with D possibly TRBD1 on 5 matching bases. Trimming stripped 6 bases from V and 1 base from J, with 13 bases between. This CDR3 region has 14 residues. Germline-derived CDR1 and CDR2 are SNHLY and FYNNEI. The CDR3 DNA sequence: TGTGCCAGCAGGGGGCAGTGGAATTCCTACGAGCAGTACTTC. Translation gives CASRGQWNSYEQYF.

This chain uses TRBV2 with TRBJ2-1; D gene ambiguous. The CDR3 is made up of 12 amino acids. V was clipped by 5 bases and J by 7 bases, with 9 bases between them. The V gene's germline CDR1 is SNHLY and CDR2 FYNNEI. CDR3: CASSLDRNEQFF. The DNA for the CDR3 is TGTGCCAGCAGTTTGGACCGGAATGAGCAGTTCTTC.

The gene calls are TRBV12-2 and TRBJ1-2. TRBV12-2 is deemed a pseudogene. The length of the CDR3 is 14 residues. Here the CDR3 DNA reads TGTGCAAGTCGCTTAGTCGGGGTAGAGCGCGGCTACACCTTC. Its protein is CASRLVGVERGYTF.

The chain recombines TRBV6-6 with TRBJ1-1; TRBD1 is a possible D gene (5 bases). The V end lost 2 bases, the J end lost 5 bases, and 9 bases lay between the germline ends. The germline CDR1 and CDR2 sequences are MNHNY and SVGAGI (reference sequence). CDR3 length: 13 amino acids. The CDR3 DNA is TGTGCCAGCAGTTACATCGGGGGAACTGAAGCTTTCTTT. It specifies CASSYIGGTEAFF.

The rearrangement joins TRBV12-3 or TRBV12-4 to TRBJ2-3; no reliable D call. Trimming cost V 3 bases and J 4 bases, with 8 bases left between them. This CDR3 has 13 amino acids. CDR3 sequence reads: CASSFSQSDTQYF. CDR3 nucleotide sequence: TGTGCCAGCAGTTTTTCTCAATCAGATACGCAGTATTTT.

This chain joins TRBV2 and TRBJ1-6; 7 bases map to TRBD1. Germline V CDR1 and CDR2: SNHLY, FYNNEI. CDR3 length equals 13 residues. After removal of 5 bases from V and 9 bases from J, the junction contained 4 bases not matched to a gene. The CDR3 nucleotides read TGTGCCAGCAGTCTAGGGACAGTTTCACCCCTCCACTTT. Protein sequence: CASSLGTVSPLHF.

The table lists this clone with a count of one. The chain links TRBV2 to TRBJ2-1; 7 bases are a match to TRBD2. The trim removed 8 bases at V and 4 bases at J, leaving 8 bases unmatched. Germline V gives CDR1 SNHLY, CDR2 FYNNEI. CDR3 size: 14 residues. CDR3 amino acids: CASGGDWLYNEQFF. The CDR3 DNA sequence: TGTGCCAGCGGGGGGGACTGGTTATACAATGAGCAGTTCTTC.

V gene TRBV4-2 combines with J gene TRBJ2-1; D is possibly TRBD2 (6 bases). Germline assignment: CDR1 LGHNA and CDR2 YNFKEQ. This CDR3 spans 17 amino acids. V gave up 0 bases and J gave up 3 bases, with 15 bases separating them. CDR3 sequence reads: CASSQDASSGLYNEQFF. CDR3 nucleotides: TGTGCCAGCAGCCAAGATGCCTCCAGCGGGCTCTACAATGAGCAGTTCTTC.

V is TRBV5-1 and J is TRBJ2-5; 9 positions agree with TRBD1. The CDR3 totals 15 residues. V lost 3 bases to trimming and J lost 0 bases; unmatched junction nucleotides: 3. Germline values: CDR1 SGHRS, CDR2 YFSETQ. The DNA of the CDR3 is TGCGCCAGCAGCTCGGGGGACAGGGACCAAGAGACCCAGTACTTC. It codes for CASSSGDRDQETQYF.

The chain carries TRBV3-1 (or the pseudogene TRBV3-2) and TRBJ2-3; the D gene is possibly TRBD2 (6 bases). Germline V gene sequence: CDR1 LGHDT, CDR2 YNNKEL (reference sequence). The CDR3 has 14 amino acids. The V and J ends lost 5 bases and 4 bases respectively, with 13 bases between them. This CDR3 reads CASSFLARPDTQYF. CDR3 coding DNA: TGTGCCAGCAGCTTTCTAGCGAGGCCAGATACGCAGTATTTT.

The CDR3 DNA follows: TGTGCCAGTAGTCCCCAACGAGGGGGGCGAGTCCCAGATACGCAGTATTTT. Its protein is CASSPQRGGRVPDTQYF. The chain has TRBV19 and TRBJ2-3; possibly TRBD1 or TRBD2 for D (6 bases each). The germline V and J ends were trimmed by 5 bases and 4 bases, with 22 bases remaining between them. This CDR3 comprises 17 residues. The V gene's germline CDR1 is LNHDA and CDR2 SQIVND (reference sequence).

The genes are TRBV28 and TRBJ1-1, with unresolved D. Germline CDR1 and CDR2: MDHEN and SYDVKM. The CDR3 consists of 11 residues. Trimming left V 8 bases short and J 0 bases short, with 4 bases between. Written as DNA, the CDR3 is TGTGCCAGCCTCATGAACACTGAAGCTTTCTTT. As protein: CASLMNTEAFF.

The chain couples TRBV5-1 to TRBJ2-6; TRBD1 matches at 7 bases. The V gene end was trimmed by 0 bases and the J gene end by 1 base; junction bases not matched to a gene: 4. The CDR3 has 17 amino acids. Germline V CDR1 and CDR2: SGHRS, YFSETQ. The CDR3 region is CASSLGGQISGANVLTF. The CDR3 region has the DNA TGCGCCAGCAGCTTGGGGGGACAGATTTCTGGGGCCAACGTCCTGACTTTC.

V usage is TRBV10-3 and J usage is TRBJ1-1; possible D gene TRBD1, 5 bases. The V and J ends lost 6 bases and 7 bases respectively, with 15 bases between them. The germline gives CDR1 ENHRY, CDR2 SYGVKD. The CDR3 contains 13 residues. For the CDR3, the DNA is TGTGCCATCAGGGGGGGGGAAAGAATTGAAGCTTTCTTT. It translates to CAIRGGERIEAFF.

This chain connects TRBV7-9 to TRBJ2-5, with TRBD1 as a possible D gene (6 bases). Per the germline V gene, CDR1 is SEHNR and CDR2 is FQNEAQ (reference sequence). Between the trimmed V and J ends, which lost 5 bases and 5 bases, there was a span of 18 bases. The CDR3 extends over 15 amino acids. The CDR3 here is CASSPPVRGYETQYF. The DNA of the CDR3 is TGTGCCAGCAGCCCGCCGGTCAGGGGTTATGAGACCCAGTACTTC.

The chain recombines TRBV3-1 (or the pseudogene TRBV3-2) with TRBJ2-7, with D hard to call. Germline V gene data show CDR1 as LGHDT and CDR2 as YNNKEL (reference sequence). The CDR3 sequence is 12 residues long. Between the trimmed V and J ends, which lost 5 bases and 0 bases, there was a span of 5 bases. The CDR3 coding sequence is TGTGCCAGCAGCGATAGCTCCTACGAGCAGTACTTC. Its translation: CASSDSSYEQYF.

The chain joins TRBV3-1 (or the pseudogene TRBV3-2) to TRBJ2-2, with 12 bases fitting TRBD2. Germline-derived CDR1 and CDR2 are LGHDT and YNNKEL (reference sequence). J gave up 4 bases and V 4 bases, and 10 bases lay outside the gene matches. This CDR3 region has 18 residues. The DNA for the CDR3 is TGTGCCAGCAGCCGAGGATTTTCTAGCGGGGGGGCCACCGGGGAGCTGTTTTTT. Translating gives CASSRGFSSGGATGELFF.

The chain uses TRBV19 and TRBJ1-6; 7 bases line up with TRBD1. This CDR3 spans 16 amino acids. Germline CDR1 reads LNHDA; CDR2 reads SQIVND (reference sequence). With V trimmed by 4 bases and J by 5 bases, 8 bases remained unmatched. This chain's CDR3 is CASSTLGQPDNSPLHF. CDR3 nucleotides: TGTGCCAGTAGTACATTGGGACAGCCTGATAATTCACCCCTCCACTTT.

The genes are TRBV12-3 or TRBV12-4 and TRBJ1-1, with TRBD1 as a possible D gene (6 bases). This CDR3 has 13 amino acids. The V end was cut by 4 bases, the J end by 6 bases, with 12 bases between. CDR3 region: CASSSLQGSEAFF. The CDR3 nucleotides read TGTGCCAGCAGTTCCTTACAGGGATCTGAAGCTTTCTTT.

This clone is a singleton in its sample. The rearrangement joins TRBV30 to TRBJ2-7; either TRBD1 or TRBD2 may supply D (5 bases each). This CDR3 is 13 amino acids long. Germline assignment: CDR1 GTSNPN and CDR2 SVGIG (reference sequence). V lost 5 bases, J lost 4 bases, and 15 bases lay in between. CDR3: CAWGDEDTYEQYF. In DNA, the CDR3 is TGTGCCTGGGGGGACGAGGATACGTACGAGCAGTACTTC.

By share, this clone ranks as medium-sized (0.01 to 0.1%). V is TRBV9 and J is TRBJ2-7; D might be TRBD1 (6 bases). Trimming cost V 0 bases and J 3 bases, with 13 bases left between them. The CDR3 has 15 amino acids. The germline V gene encodes CDR1 SGDLS and CDR2 YYNGEE. The CDR3 loop reads CASSVDGTQYYEQYF. CDR3 sequence (DNA): TGTGCCAGCAGCGTAGATGGGACACAGTACTACGAGCAGTACTTC.

The sample holds one count of this clone. The chain joins TRBV5-1 to TRBJ2-3; 7 positions agree with TRBD2. Germline-derived CDR1 and CDR2 are SGHRS and YFSETQ. Trimming removed 3 bases from V and 6 bases from J; junction bases left unmatched: 10. The CDR3 sequence is 15 residues long. Here the CDR3 reads CASSSIAGQGDTQYF. DNA of the CDR3: TGCGCCAGCAGCTCGATAGCGGGCCAGGGCGATACGCAGTATTTT.

The chain links TRBV18 to TRBJ2-2; no definite D call. The V end was cut by 5 bases, the J end by 1 base, with 14 bases between. The CDR3 has 16 amino acids. Germline-derived CDR1 and CDR2 are KGHSH and LQKENI. The CDR3 sequence is CASSSRGSVNTGELFF. DNA for the CDR3: TGTGCCAGCTCATCGCGTGGCTCGGTGAACACCGGGGAGCTGTTTTTT. The whole variable domain, filled in from reference TRBV18 and TRBJ2-2, reads NAGVMQNPRHLVRRRGQEARLRCSPMKGHSHVYWYRQLPEEGLKFMVYLQKENIIDESGMPKERFSAEFPKEGPSILRIQQVVRGDSAAYFCASSSRGSVNTGELFFGEGSRLTVL.

This chain uses TRBV7-3 with TRBJ2-1; D is unresolved. From germline, CDR1 is SGHTA and CDR2 FQGTGA. With 2 bases removed from V and 5 bases from J, the gap between germline ends came to 7 bases. The CDR3 contains 13 residues. Written as DNA, the CDR3 is TGTGCCAGCAGCTTAGGGCTACACAATGAGCAGTTCTTC. Amino acid sequence: CASSLGLHNEQFF.